Listed below are T cell receptor beta chains from one sample, sequenced in a study of T cell repertoires in cytomegalovirus infection. Each CDR3 protein is one row after TCRdb ran MiXCR on the reads. The data hold approximately 110,000 distinct CDR3 sequences, with 32% observed a single time. No antigen has been identified for these receptors. Sequenced here: CD8+ T cells from cultured PBMCs, sampled from culture after CMV antigen stimulation. The receptor set was obtained from a human donor in good health (CMV status not recorded). Some clones in this sample may be carry-over from other donors' samples. The CDR3 runs from the conserved cysteine through the conserved F or W. D genes are given only for firm matches.

V gene	J gene	D gene	CDR3 protein
TRBV6-2/TRBV6-3	TRBJ2-1	NA	CTSSGGAGSSYNEQFF
TRBV11-1	TRBJ2-2	TRBD2	CASSLVPKTSPGELFF
TRBV29-1	TRBJ2-1	NA	CSVDRDADPSSYNEQFF
TRBV12-3/TRBV12-4	TRBJ1-5	NA	CASSFQGTPLYSNQPQHF
TRBV19	TRBJ2-7	TRBD2	CASSFTSGYEQYF
TRBV6-5	TRBJ1-1	NA	CASSYASGEAGTEAFF
TRBV7-8	TRBJ2-3	NA	CASSPPDTQYF
TRBV4-1	TRBJ1-1	NA	CASSQIQGEAFF
TRBV7-8	TRBJ2-5	NA	CASSSGLEETQYF
TRBV7-2	TRBJ1-2	TRBD1	CASSHQQGTNYGYTF
TRBV2	TRBJ1-2	NA	CASSEFGQIYGYTF
TRBV7-3	TRBJ2-2	TRBD1	CASSPGGQGNTGELFF
TRBV14	TRBJ2-3	TRBD2	CTSSPVGAGDTDTQYF
TRBV4-3	TRBJ2-2	NA	CASSPRVLDTGELFF
TRBV12-3/TRBV12-4	TRBJ2-2	NA	CASSPLGGPNTGELFF
TRBV5-1	TRBJ1-1	NA	CASSLFRGNTEAFF
TRBV7-9	TRBJ1-2	NA	CASSLAINYGYTF
TRBV7-8	TRBJ2-3	NA	CASSLGSGARGTDTQYF
TRBV7-9	TRBJ1-4	NA	CASSRADLVPNEKLFF
TRBV5-1	TRBJ2-1	TRBD2	CASSHTSGGSYNEQFF
TRBV5-4	TRBJ2-2	TRBD2	CASSFDERGDTGELFF
TRBV6-2/TRBV6-3	TRBJ2-3	TRBD2	CASGEVAGGGDTQYF
TRBV28	TRBJ2-3	NA	CASLEWLGLTTDTQYF
TRBV6-1	TRBJ1-1	TRBD1	CASWDRADTEAFF
TRBV7-6	TRBJ2-1	TRBD1	CASTLAPGTGGIVPSYNEQFF
TRBV6-2/TRBV6-3	TRBJ2-7	NA	CASSQLSRPYEQYF
TRBV7-6	TRBJ2-7	TRBD1	CASSPGNRQGNTYEQYF
TRBV15	TRBJ1-5	NA	CATSRDIGSDQPQHF
TRBV27	TRBJ2-7	TRBD1	CASRQTGGPYEQYF
TRBV7-2	TRBJ2-3	NA	CASSQTPDYTDTQYF
TRBV2	TRBJ2-3	NA	CASSSGTSTDTQYF
TRBV11-1	TRBJ2-1	TRBD2	CASSPLGLAGSSYNEQFF
TRBV20-1	TRBJ2-2	TRBD2	CSAPLAGENTGELFF
TRBV6-5	TRBJ1-3	NA	CASSYSIGNTIYF
TRBV7-6	TRBJ2-7	TRBD2	CASSENERGVTYEQYF
TRBV7-8	TRBJ2-7	NA	CASSTGTDYEQYF
TRBV2	TRBJ1-6	NA	CASSEQGNYNSPLHF
TRBV25-1	TRBJ2-7	TRBD1	CASSVTGVYEQYF
TRBV7-2	TRBJ1-6	NA	CASSPGGPLHF
TRBV2	TRBJ1-2	TRBD1	CASSGSGGLSGYTF
TRBV3-1	TRBJ1-2	TRBD1	CASSPRDREVRYGYTF
TRBV7-9	TRBJ2-1	NA	CASTQGGREQFF
TRBV7-6	TRBJ1-2	NA	CASSSGDFNYGYTF
TRBV29-1	TRBJ2-1	NA	CSVEWYGESYNEQFF
TRBV5-1	TRBJ2-1	TRBD1	CASSAGQGDHEQFF
TRBV11-2	TRBJ2-5	NA	CASSSQVGGKTQYF
TRBV7-9	TRBJ2-3	NA	CASSLGYSDTQYF